Listed below are T cell receptor beta chains from one sample, sequenced in a study of T cell changes during pregnancy in multiple sclerosis. Repertoires were generated with immunoSEQ multiplex PCR, while TCRdb's copy carries only in-frame clones and drops some. This table holds 61,000 or so clones, around 93% found once. The sequenced sample was CD4+ T cells from peripheral blood mononuclear cells, obtained before pregnancy. The receptor set was obtained from a female donor with multiple sclerosis, enrolled in a pregnancy study. Each CDR3 is given with its conserved first and last residue. The order of the fields is D gene, J gene, clone size, V gene, CDR3 DNA, CDR3 protein. D genes are given only for firm matches. Expanded clones are given a class, and other clones once, few, many or no size at all.

TRBD2 | TRBJ2-1 | NA | TRBV5-1 | TGCGCCAGCAGCTTACCCGTGACTAGCGGGAGGGGCGGTGAGCAGTTCTTC | CASSLPVTSGRGGEQFF
TRBD2 | TRBJ2-1 | NA | TRBV28 | TGTGCCAGCAGAGGTCTAGGGACTAACTCCTACAATGAGCAGTTCTTC | CASRGLGTNSYNEQFF
NA | TRBJ2-1 | NA | TRBV5-1 | TGCGCCAGCAGCCAAGAGGAGGGGTACAATGAGCAGTTCTTC | CASSQEEGYNEQFF
NA | TRBJ1-5 | once | TRBV4-3 | TGCGCCAGCAGCTTAAACCCGGGCGACAGTAATCAGCCCCAGCATTTT | CASSLNPGDSNQPQHF
TRBD2 | TRBJ2-3 | NA | TRBV28 | TGTGCCAGCAGTTTGGGGGGAGAGACTAGCCGTGATACGCAGTATTTT | CASSLGGETSRDTQYF
NA | TRBJ2-1 | NA | TRBV27 | TGTGCCAGCACGTCGCTGGGGGCTCGATCCTACAATGAGCAGTTCTTC | CASTSLGARSYNEQFF
NA | TRBJ2-1 | NA | TRBV28 | TGTGCCAGCAGTTCTGCAGGGGTAAGCTCCTACAATGAGCAGTTCTTC | CASSSAGVSSYNEQFF
NA | TRBJ2-3 | NA | TRBV2 | TGTGCCAGCAGTAGACTAGGAGGGAGCACAGATACGCAGTATTTT | CASSRLGGSTDTQYF
TRBD1 | TRBJ1-1 | NA | TRBV11-3 | TGTGCCAGCAGCTTCGAGGGACAGATGAACACTGAAGCTTTCTTT | CASSFEGQMNTEAFF
NA | TRBJ2-7 | NA | TRBV28 | TGTGCCAGCAGTGACCCCTGGGCGATGTCCTACGAGCAGTACTTC | CASSDPWAMSYEQYF
NA | TRBJ1-3 | many | TRBV6-5 | TGTGCCAGCAGTAACGCGGGGATTTCTGGAAACACCATATATTTT | CASSNAGISGNTIYF
TRBD1 | TRBJ1-2 | NA | TRBV30 | TGTGCCTGGAGTGTAACAGGGGGTGGGGGCTACACCTTC | CAWSVTGGGGYTF
NA | TRBJ1-1 | NA | TRBV5-6 | TGTGCCAGCAGCTTCCCTCCCAGGGGCGCGAACACTGAAGCTTTCTTT | CASSFPPRGANTEAFF
TRBD1 | TRBJ2-1 | NA | TRBV5-1 | TGCGCCAGCAGCCGGGACAGGGTTTCCTACAATGAGCAGTTCTTC | CASSRDRVSYNEQFF
TRBD1 | TRBJ1-1 | NA | TRBV10-3 | TGTGCCATCAGTGTCCTCGGACAGGGGGCCACTGAAGCTTTCTTT | CAISVLGQGATEAFF
NA | TRBJ1-1 | NA | TRBV7-9 | TGTGCCAGCAGCTTAGGCAGGGAGAACACTGAAGCTTTCTTT | CASSLGRENTEAFF
NA | TRBJ2-6 | NA | TRBV23-1 | TGCGCCAGCAGTCAATGGCCGGGGGGCCCCCGGTGTGGGGCCAACGTCCTGACTTTC | CASSQWPGGPRCGANVLTF
TRBD1 | TRBJ1-4 | once | TRBV4-2 | TGTGCCAGCAGCCAGGGGACAGGGGGCCTAAATGAAAAACTGTTTTTT | CASSQGTGGLNEKLFF
NA | TRBJ2-7 | NA | TRBV18 | TGTGCCAGCTCACCAGGGGCGGCCTTATACTACGAGCAGTACTTC | CASSPGAALYYEQYF
TRBD1 | TRBJ1-4 | NA | TRBV2 | TGTGCCAGCAGTGAAGTGACAGGGACTAATGAAAAACTGTTTTTT | CASSEVTGTNEKLFF
TRBD2 | TRBJ2-7 | NA | TRBV4-3 | TGCGCCAGCAGCCAAGGGGGGGTTACTAGCGCTACCTACGAGCAGTACTTC | CASSQGGVTSATYEQYF
TRBD1 | TRBJ2-7 | NA | TRBV5-1 | TGCGCCAGCAGCTTCGACAGGGGCAAGCAGTACTTC | CASSFDRGKQYF
NA | TRBJ1-6 | NA | TRBV7-9 | TGTGCCAGCAGCTCCACAGGGAATAGTTCACCCCTCCACTTT | CASSSTGNSSPLHF
NA | TRBJ2-6 | NA | TRBV5-4 | TGTGCCAGCAGCGCCGGACAAAACTCTGGGGCCAACGTCCTGACTTTC | CASSAGQNSGANVLTF
TRBD2 | TRBJ2-3 | NA | TRBV11-3 | TGTGCCAGCAGCTACCGACTAGCGGGAGCAGCAGATACGCAGTATTTT | CASSYRLAGAADTQYF
NA | TRBJ1-4 | NA | TRBV12-5 | TGTGCTAGTGGACAGGGTGGGCCTAATGAAAAACTGTTTTTT | CASGQGGPNEKLFF
NA | TRBJ2-5 | NA | TRBV7-3 | TGTGCCAGCAGCTTATTCGGTAAACAAGAGACCCAGTACTTC | CASSLFGKQETQYF